This entry lists 11 T cell receptor beta chains sequenced from one sample in a study of T cell responses to AZD1222 COVID-19 vaccine. Clones were sequenced by immunoSEQ multiplex PCR, and TCRdb holds only the in-frame ones, with some missing. The table lists 140,000 to 150,000 clones, roughly nine tenths of them singletons. The specimen was peripheral blood, collected on day 0 of AZD1222 vaccination. The receptors here all came from an adult in good health.

In this sample, this clone turned up a few times. CDR3 nucleotide sequence: TGTGCCAGCACTCTGAGGGGTGGTGGGTACGAGCAGTACTTC. This encodes CASTLRGGGYEQYF. The chain links TRBV5-6 to TRBJ2-7; TRBD1 or TRBD2 may be the D gene (5 bases each). The CDR3 extends over 14 amino acids. Per germline, CDR1 SGHDT and CDR2 YYEEEE. Trimming left V 6 bases short and J 4 bases short, with 17 bases between.

V gene TRBV6-5 combines with J gene TRBJ1-1; unclear D gene. This CDR3 has 14 residues. Between the trimmed V and J ends, which lost 0 bases and 4 bases, there was a span of 9 bases. In germline, CDR1 is MNHEY, CDR2 SVGAGI. The DNA for the CDR3 is TGTGCCAGCAGTTACTCTATCCGGGCCACTGAAGCTTTCTTT. It codes for CASSYSIRATEAFF.

The rearrangement joins TRBV19 to TRBJ2-1; TRBD1 matches at 8 bases. CDR1 LNHDA and CDR2 SQIVND come from the germline V gene (reference sequence). The V gene end was trimmed by 3 bases and the J gene end by 7 bases; junction bases not matched to a gene: 11. The CDR3 spans 16 residues. The CDR3 loop is CASSMSLAGGRNEQFF. CDR3 nucleotides: TGTGCCAGTAGTATGTCCCTGGCAGGGGGCCGAAATGAGCAGTTCTTC.

The chain combines TRBV3-1 (or the pseudogene TRBV3-2) with TRBJ2-2, with D maybe TRBD1 (6 bases). The V end lost 5 bases, the J end lost 7 bases, and 14 bases lay between the germline ends. This CDR3 comprises 14 residues. Germline CDR1 is LGHDT and CDR2 is YNNKEL (reference sequence). The CDR3 here is CASSIRRGYGELFF. The DNA of the CDR3 is TGTGCCAGCAGCATTCGCAGGGGATACGGGGAGCTGTTTTTT.

The gene calls are TRBV4-1 and TRBJ1-5; D is ambiguous. The V gene lost 0 bases and the J gene lost 1 base, with 7 bases spanning the gap. Germline-derived CDR1 and CDR2 are MGHRA and YSYEKL. This CDR3 has 15 amino acids. CDR3 sequence: CASSQDKGSNQPQHF. The CDR3 nucleotides are TGCGCCAGCAGCCAAGATAAGGGCAGCAATCAGCCCCAGCATTTT.

The chain links TRBV10-1 to TRBJ1-3; D is unclear. V lost 8 bases to trimming and J lost 0 bases, with 8 bases between them. Germline CDR1 is WNHNN and CDR2 is SYGVQD (reference sequence). This CDR3 has 13 residues. CDR3 region: CASSSNSGNTIYF. The CDR3 bases are TGCGCCAGCTCTTCCAACTCTGGAAACACCATATATTTT.

This chain connects TRBV7-9 to TRBJ1-1; D unclear. Germline V lookup: CDR1 SEHNR, CDR2 FQNEAQ (reference sequence). This CDR3 has 12 residues. V dropped 0 bases and J dropped 12 bases, with 11 bases sitting between them. Here the CDR3 reads CASSLATTTPFF. The CDR3 DNA reads TGTGCCAGCAGCTTAGCGACTACCACTCCTTTCTTT.

This clone was detected only once. The rearrangement joins TRBV7-8 to TRBJ1-1; no clear D. V lost 1 base and J lost 0, with 12 bases in between. This CDR3 has 16 amino acids. Looked up from germline, CDR1 is SGHVS and CDR2 is FQNEAQ. CDR3 coding DNA: TGTGCCAGCAGCTTAGAAAGTGCCCCTATGAACACTGAAGCTTTCTTT. Residues: CASSLESAPMNTEAFF.

The chain's CDR3 is CASSLGGARGSYEQYF. CDR3 DNA: TGTGCCAGCAGCTTAGGGGGGGCCCGAGGTTCGTACGAGCAGTACTTC. V is TRBV7-6 and J is TRBJ2-7, with D possibly called TRBD1 or TRBD2 (6 bases each). The CDR3 covers 16 residues. Per the germline V gene, CDR1 is SGHVS and CDR2 is FNYEAQ. V was pared by 1 base and J by 4 bases, with 17 bases between.

This clone showed up just a few times. As DNA, the CDR3 is TGTGCCAGCAGTTCCAGCGGTACCTACGAGCAGTACTTC. Translation: CASSSSGTYEQYF. V and J are TRBV27 and TRBJ2-7, with D possibly TRBD2 on 5 matching bases. Trimming pared 4 bases from V and 2 bases from J, leaving 9 bases between. There are 13 residues in the CDR3. Per germline, CDR1 MNHEY and CDR2 SMNVEV (reference sequence).

Relative to its sample, this clone is medium-sized. The rearrangement joins TRBV6-4 to TRBJ2-1, with D unclear. The germline V and J ends were trimmed by 11 bases and 5 bases, with 16 bases remaining between them. Germline lookup yields CDR1 MRHNA and CDR2 SNTAGT. The CDR3 length is 13 residues. The CDR3 loop is CAPGGAADNEQFF. The CDR3 nucleotides read TGTGCCCCCGGCGGTGCCGCGGACAATGAGCAGTTCTTC.